The 10 T cell receptor beta chains below were found in one sample sequenced in a study of T cells in Graves' hyperthyroidism and ophthalmopathy. RNA transcripts were the template for amplifying TCR beta CDR3 regions. The HTBI primer set served for first-round RT-PCR of the TCR CDR3. TCRdb itself ran the multiplex PCR reads through MiXCR, one entry per CDR3 protein. This table holds approximately 400,000 distinct CDR3 sequences, around 14% found once. Sequencing was performed on blood. These receptor sequences come from a woman in her late teens or twenties with Graves' hyperthyroidism.

This clonotype was seen a handful of times. The chain uses TRBV3-1 and TRBJ2-1; 7 bases are a match to TRBD1. The CDR3 is 14 residues long. CDR1 and CDR2 (germline): LGHDT, YNNKEL (reference sequence). V dropped 6 bases and J dropped 10; count of bases not matched to a gene: 12. For the CDR3, the DNA is TGTGCCAGCAGGGGCAGGGGGACCCTGTCGGAGCAGTTCTTC. Its translation is CASRGRGTLSEQFF.

This chain uses TRBV19 with TRBJ1-1; D is unclear. CDR3 size: 14 residues. Germline CDR1 and CDR2: LNHDA and SQIVND (reference sequence). V lost 4 bases, J lost 1 base, and 10 bases lay in between. The CDR3 loop is CASSKTYQNTEAFF. In DNA, the CDR3 is TGTGCCAGTAGTAAGACTTACCAGAACACTGAAGCTTTCTTT.

This clonotype has ten or more counts. J is TRBJ2-3 and V is TRBV20-1; TRBD2 might be the D (6 bases). The length of the CDR3 is 16 residues. Germline lookup yields CDR1 DFQATT and CDR2 SNEGSKA (reference sequence). The V end was cut by 0 bases, the J end by 1 base, with 14 bases between. The CDR3 sequence is CSARDSLAYGTDTQYF. For the CDR3, the DNA is TGCAGTGCTAGAGATAGTCTAGCGTATGGCACAGATACGCAGTATTTT.

This clonotype appeared many times. The rearrangement uses TRBV11-2 and TRBJ1-2; no clear D gene. Germline V gene lookup returns CDR1 SGHAT and CDR2 FQNNGV. The CDR3 has 19 residues. The V end lost 2 bases, the J end lost 0 bases, and 22 bases lay between the germline ends. The CDR3 spells CASSLSRHRGTVPNYGYTF. The CDR3, as DNA: TGTGCCAGCAGCTTATCCAGACACCGGGGAACGGTCCCTAACTATGGCTACACCTTC.

In this sample, this clonotype turned up many times. The chain has TRBV28 and TRBJ2-1; D unresolved. Trimming cost V 7 bases and J 0 bases, with 7 bases left between them. CDR1 and CDR2 from the germline V gene are MDHEN and SYDVKM. This CDR3 has 13 residues. The CDR3 spells CASNPVSYNEQFF. DNA of the CDR3: TGTGCCAGCAATCCAGTCTCCTACAATGAGCAGTTCTTC.

This clonotype was detected many times. The V and J genes are TRBV5-6 and TRBJ2-5; D gene uncertain. There are 15 residues in the CDR3. The germline gives CDR1 SGHDT, CDR2 YYEEEE. Trimming removed 4 bases at V and 2 bases at J, with 15 bases between. The CDR3 DNA reads as TGTGCCAGCAGCAGAAGGACGCTGACACAAGAGACCCAGTACTTC. Residues: CASSRRTLTQETQYF.

The V and J genes are TRBV4-2 and TRBJ1-3; 9 nucleotides agree with TRBD1. V gave up 4 bases and J gave up 4 bases; unmatched junction bases: 11. Germline V gene lookup returns CDR1 LGHNA and CDR2 YNFKEQ. This CDR3 is built from 17 residues. CDR3 bases: TGTGCCAGCAGCCGAGAACTACAGGGGGCGCGAGGAAACACCATATATTTT. Its protein product is CASSRELQGARGNTIYF.

This clonotype showed up many times. The chain uses TRBV3-1 and TRBJ2-3, with a weak D call TRBD2 (5 bases). V was shortened by 4 bases and J by 0 bases, with 8 bases between the two germline ends. The CDR3 is 14 residues long. Germline CDR1 is LGHDT and CDR2 is YNNKEL (reference sequence). The CDR3 spells CASSPLASTDTQYF. In DNA form, the CDR3 reads TGTGCCAGCAGCCCCCTAGCCAGCACAGATACGCAGTATTTT.

This clonotype was seen ten or more times. V is TRBV12-3 or TRBV12-4 and J is TRBJ1-2; 9 bases agree with TRBD1. CDR3 length equals 15 residues. V shed 3 bases and J 5 bases; nucleotides not matched to a gene: 7. In nucleotides, the CDR3 is TGTGCCAGCAGTTTGGCCGGGACAGGGAGTTATGGCTACACCTTC. Amino acids: CASSLAGTGSYGYTF.

This clonotype was found many times. The CDR3 reads CASSPWGANTGELFF. In DNA, the CDR3 is TGTGCCAGCAGCCCGTGGGGGGCGAACACCGGGGAGCTGTTTTTT. This chain joins TRBV7-3 and TRBJ2-2, with a possible D match to TRBD2 (6 bases). The CDR3 loop spans 15 amino acids. V was shortened by 5 bases and J by 0 bases, with 10 bases between the two germline ends. Germline CDR1 is SGHTA and CDR2 is FQGTGA.